This T cell receptor (beta chain) derives from a study of T cells after yellow fever vaccination. CDR1 is SGHVS, CDR2 FQNEAQ, per germline. V gave up 2 bases and J gave up 5 bases; unmatched junction bases: 5. This CDR3 spans 17 amino acids. In its sample, this clonotype was seen many times. Template switching with 5'RACE generated the TCR cDNA and added a universal primer site and UMIs. TCRdb reanalysed the 5' RACE reads using MiXCR and keeps one entry per CDR3 protein. The sample has roughly 300,000 distinct CDR3 sequences; around 7.3% are singletons. The chain recombines TRBV7-8 with TRBJ2-1; 14 bases line up with TRBD2. This sample comprised PBMCs, obtained roughly seven weeks after the first yellow fever vaccination. The TCR comes from a man younger than 35 who received the YFV17D yellow fever vaccine. The CDR3 loop reads CASSLFGLAGGNNEQFF. As DNA, the CDR3 is TGTGCCAGCAGCTTATTTGGACTAGCGGGGGGAAACAATGAGCAGTTCTTC.